Below, one T cell receptor beta chain is given with its context. Its antigen remains unidentified. The CDR3 has 12 amino acids. Germline V gives CDR1 MDHEN, CDR2 SYDVKM. The germline V and J ends were trimmed by 10 bases and 9 bases, with 13 bases remaining between them. No patient escaped relapse after autologous stem cell transplantation, and brentuximab vedotin exposure varied. Complete response, partial response or progressive disease were the best responses. The data are from a study of PD-1 blockade in classical Hodgkin lymphoma. Sequenced by immunoSEQ multiplex PCR; TCRdb stores in-frame clones only, minus some. The sample yields approximately 60,000 clones, around 88% seen once. Points from the study as a whole: Sources of repertoire differences remain undefined, possibly disease activity or prior therapy. Relapsed/refractory patients reportedly had lower baseline diversity than newly diagnosed patients.

The chain uses TRBV28 and TRBJ1-6; unclear D gene. Sample: peripheral blood mononuclear cells (PBMCs), taken at baseline. The sequence was collected from a human donor with classical Hodgkin lymphoma. The CDR3 spells CATHGLISPLHF. Written as DNA, the CDR3 is TGTGCCACCCACGGATTAATTTCACCCCTCCACTTT.